This T cell receptor (beta chain) emerged from a study of T cell responses to AZD1222 COVID-19 vaccine. Overall study findings and caveats: Most donors were white British and more were female, and clonal diversity was possibly underestimated.

This clone was found once. No antigen is known for it. V lost 6 bases and J 0 bases, leaving 7 bases between the germline ends. In germline, CDR1 is MNHEY, CDR2 SMNVEV (reference sequence). This CDR3 comprises 13 residues. The repertoire was sequenced with immunoSEQ multiplex PCR; TCRdb's copy has only in-frame clones and lacks some. The profile shows fewer than 150,000 clones, approximately 89% of them singletons. The sequence was obtained from an adult in good health. V usage is TRBV27 and J usage is TRBJ2-3; D uncertain. Sequenced material: peripheral blood, taken on day 0 of AZD1222 vaccination. Here the CDR3 DNA reads TGTGCCAGCAGGACGGAGAGCACAGATACGCAGTATTTT. It yields the protein CASRTESTDTQYF.